This T cell receptor beta chain is drawn from a study of T cell changes during pregnancy in multiple sclerosis (dated by TCRdb to about 2019). Study-level background: In women with multiple sclerosis, the researchers looked at how the T cell repertoire shifted as pregnancy progressed.

The library was obtained by the immunoSEQ multiplex PCR assay. TCRdb mirrors the immuneACCESS table, restricted to in-frame sequences. Some clones are absent from its copies; in checked studies, under half trace to an unresolved V gene, and the reason for the others is unknown. Recorded for this sample are about 62,000 clones; roughly nine tenths of them occurred a single time. About 2.3% of the sample comes from the top ten. Concerning this clone itself: Its antigen target is currently unknown. The record has no base qualities; no much larger clone is one base away.

The sequencing here drew on peripheral blood, taken in the first trimester of pregnancy. The sequence was obtained from a female donor with multiple sclerosis, enrolled in a pregnancy study.

Here is the DNA: TGTGCCAGCAGTTGGACTAGCGCCTACAATGAGCAGTTCTTC. This sequence encodes CASSWTSAYNEQFF. The rearrangement joined TRBV14 to TRBJ2-1; TRBD2 lines up with 9 middle nucleotides. Germline trimming amounts to 6 bases on V and 2 bases on J, with 2 as the count of junction bases outside the gene matches. The CDR3, cysteine through phenylalanine, is 14 amino acids long. Kept here is only the CDR3 DNA, which spans 42 bases and is read in frame from base 1. From the germline V gene, CDR1 is SGHDN and CDR2 is FVKESK. Beyond the CDR3, the reference TRBV14 and TRBJ2-1 genes provide the residues; the full variable domain reads: EAGVTQFPSHSVIEKGQTVTLRCDPISGHDNLYWYRRVMGKEIKFLLHFVKESKQDESGMPNNRFLAERTGGTYSTLKVQPAELEDSGVYFCASSWTSAYNEQFFGPGTRLTVL.